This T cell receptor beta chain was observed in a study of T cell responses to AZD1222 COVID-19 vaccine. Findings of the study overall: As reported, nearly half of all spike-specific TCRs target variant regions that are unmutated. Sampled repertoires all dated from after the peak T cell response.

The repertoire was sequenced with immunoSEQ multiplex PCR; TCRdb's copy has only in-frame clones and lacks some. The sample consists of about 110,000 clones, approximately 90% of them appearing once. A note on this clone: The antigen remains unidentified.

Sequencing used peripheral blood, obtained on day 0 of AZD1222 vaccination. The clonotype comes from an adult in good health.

The CDR3 protein is CATSSSGTPTNTGELFF. The CDR3 DNA follows: TGTGCCACCAGCAGTTCCGGGACACCTACGAACACCGGGGAGCTGTTTTTT. V gene TRBV15 combines with J gene TRBJ2-2; D possibly corresponds to TRBD1 (6 bases). CDR1 is LNHNV and CDR2 is YYDKDF in the germline V gene (reference sequence). The CDR3 loop spans 17 amino acids. With 3 bases removed from V and 0 bases from J, the gap between germline ends came to 14 bases. Full variable domain (remainder filled in from reference TRBV15 and TRBJ2-2): DAMVIQNPRYQVTQFGKPVTLSCSQTLNHNVMYWYQQKSSQAPKLLFHYYDKDFNNEADTPDNFQSRRPNTSFCFLDIRSPGLGDTAMYLCATSSSGTPTNTGELFFGEGSRLTVL.